Below are 3 T cell receptor beta chains sequenced from a single sample in a study of T cell changes during pregnancy in multiple sclerosis. TCRdb's table, derived via immunoSEQ multiplex PCR, lists solely in-frame clones and lacks some. The repertoire includes some 95,000 clones, 85% to 95% of them detected once, and under 3% sits in the top ten. The source material was peripheral blood, sampled in the first trimester of pregnancy. These receptors came from a female donor with multiple sclerosis, enrolled in a pregnancy study.

This chain links TRBV7-2 with TRBJ2-5, with TRBD2 as a possible D gene (6 bases). Germline values: CDR1 SGHTA, CDR2 FQGNSA. The CDR3 is 14 amino acids. V was shortened by 4 bases and J by 5 bases, with 14 bases between the two germline ends. CDR3 sequence: CASSSLGGVETQYF. CDR3 DNA: TGTGCCAGCAGCTCCCTGGGGGGAGTCGAGACCCAGTACTTC. Variable domain in full (rest from reference TRBV7-2 and TRBJ2-5): GAGVSQSPSNKVTEKGKDVELRCDPISGHTALYWYRQSLGQGLEFLIYFQGNSAPDKSGLPSDRFSAERTGGSVSTLTIQRTQQEDSAVYLCASSSLGGVETQYFGPGTRLLVL.

The gene calls are TRBV4-1 and TRBJ1-5; no reliable D call. Germline CDR1 is MGHRA and CDR2 is YSYEKL. Trimming took 0 bases from V and 9 from J, leaving 9 bases between them. This CDR3 has 13 residues. CDR3 residues: CASSQELAGPQHF. In nucleotides, the CDR3 is TGCGCCAGCAGCCAAGAATTGGCTGGGCCCCAGCATTTT.

The chain combines TRBV7-3 with TRBJ2-2, with 9 bases fitting TRBD2. Germline CDR1 and CDR2: SGHTA and FQGTGA. The CDR3 runs to 15 residues. V shed 5 bases and J 9 bases; nucleotides not matched to a gene: 10. CDR3 sequence: CASSPRSSGSRELFF. DNA of the CDR3: TGTGCCAGCAGCCCCCGGAGTAGCGGGAGCCGGGAGCTGTTTTTT.